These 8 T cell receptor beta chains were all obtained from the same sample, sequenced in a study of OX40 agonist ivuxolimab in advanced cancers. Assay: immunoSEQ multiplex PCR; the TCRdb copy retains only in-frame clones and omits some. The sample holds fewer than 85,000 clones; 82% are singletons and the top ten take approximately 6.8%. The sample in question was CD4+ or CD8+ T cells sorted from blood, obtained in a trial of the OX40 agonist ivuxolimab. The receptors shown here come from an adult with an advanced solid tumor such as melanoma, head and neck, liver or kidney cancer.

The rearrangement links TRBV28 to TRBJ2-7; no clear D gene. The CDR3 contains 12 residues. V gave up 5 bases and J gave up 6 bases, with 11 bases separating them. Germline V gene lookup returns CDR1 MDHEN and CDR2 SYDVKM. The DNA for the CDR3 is TGTGCCAGCAGTGGGAACATCGGCGAGCAGTACTTC. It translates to CASSGNIGEQYF.

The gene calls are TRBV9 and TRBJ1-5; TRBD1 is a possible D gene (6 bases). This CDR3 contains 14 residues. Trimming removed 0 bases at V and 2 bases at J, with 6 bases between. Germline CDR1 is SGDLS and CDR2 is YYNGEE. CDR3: CASSVGTGNQPQHF. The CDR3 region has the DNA TGTGCCAGCAGCGTAGGGACAGGCAATCAGCCCCAGCATTTT.

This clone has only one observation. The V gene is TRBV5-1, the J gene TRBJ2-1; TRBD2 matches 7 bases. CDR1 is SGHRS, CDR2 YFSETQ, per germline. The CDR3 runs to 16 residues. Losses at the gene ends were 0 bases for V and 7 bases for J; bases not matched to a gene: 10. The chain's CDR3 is CASSLAISGKRNEQFF. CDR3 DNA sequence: TGCGCCAGCAGCTTGGCCATAAGCGGGAAAAGGAATGAGCAGTTCTTC.

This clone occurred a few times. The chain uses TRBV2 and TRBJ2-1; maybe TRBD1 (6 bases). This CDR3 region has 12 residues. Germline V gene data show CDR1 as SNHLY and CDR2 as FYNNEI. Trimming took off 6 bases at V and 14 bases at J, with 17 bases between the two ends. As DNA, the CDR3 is TGTGCCAGCAGCGTACAGGGTAAGACCGAGTTCTTC. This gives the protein CASSVQGKTEFF.

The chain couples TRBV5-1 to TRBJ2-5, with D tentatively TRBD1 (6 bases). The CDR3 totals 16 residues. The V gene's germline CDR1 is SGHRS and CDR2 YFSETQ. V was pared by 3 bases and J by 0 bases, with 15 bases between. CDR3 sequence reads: CASSSGDRTYQETQYF. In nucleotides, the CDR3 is TGCGCCAGCAGCTCAGGGGACCGAACCTACCAAGAGACCCAGTACTTC.

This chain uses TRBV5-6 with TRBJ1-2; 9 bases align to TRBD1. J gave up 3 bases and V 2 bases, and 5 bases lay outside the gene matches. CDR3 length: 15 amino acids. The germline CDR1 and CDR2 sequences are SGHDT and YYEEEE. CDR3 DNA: TGTGCCAGCAGCTTCAGTGACAGGGGGGACTATGGCTACACCTTC. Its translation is CASSFSDRGDYGYTF. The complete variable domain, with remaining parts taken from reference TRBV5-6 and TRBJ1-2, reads DAGVTQSPTHLIKTRGQQVTLRCSPKSGHDTVSWYQQALGQGPQFIFQYYEEEERQRGNFPDRFSGHQFPNYSSELNVNALLLGDSALYLCASSFSDRGDYGYTFGSGTRLTVV.

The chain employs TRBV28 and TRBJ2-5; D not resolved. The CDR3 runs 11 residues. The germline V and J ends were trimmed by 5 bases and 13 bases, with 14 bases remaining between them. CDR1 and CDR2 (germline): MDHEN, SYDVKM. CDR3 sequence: CASSNRRRWYF. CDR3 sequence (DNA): TGTGCCAGCAGTAATCGGCGGCGCTGGTACTTC.

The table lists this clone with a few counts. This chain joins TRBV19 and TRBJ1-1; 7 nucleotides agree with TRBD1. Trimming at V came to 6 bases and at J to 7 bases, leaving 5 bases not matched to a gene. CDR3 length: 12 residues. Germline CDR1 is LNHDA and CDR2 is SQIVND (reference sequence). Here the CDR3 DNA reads TGTGCCAGTAGCTACCGGGACAGTGAAGCTTTCTTT. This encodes CASSYRDSEAFF.